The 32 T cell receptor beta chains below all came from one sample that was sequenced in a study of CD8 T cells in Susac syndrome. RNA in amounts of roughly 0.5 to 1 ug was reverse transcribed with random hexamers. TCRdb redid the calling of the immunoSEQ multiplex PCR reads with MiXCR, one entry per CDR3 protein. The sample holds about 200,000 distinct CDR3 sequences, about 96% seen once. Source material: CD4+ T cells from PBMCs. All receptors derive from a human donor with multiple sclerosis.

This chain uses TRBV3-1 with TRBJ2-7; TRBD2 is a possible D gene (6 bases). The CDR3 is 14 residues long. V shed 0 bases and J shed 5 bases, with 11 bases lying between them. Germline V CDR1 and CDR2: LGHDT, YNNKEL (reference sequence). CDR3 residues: CASSQDGGGNEQYF. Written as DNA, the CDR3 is TGTGCCAGCAGCCAAGATGGAGGAGGGAACGAGCAGTACTTC.

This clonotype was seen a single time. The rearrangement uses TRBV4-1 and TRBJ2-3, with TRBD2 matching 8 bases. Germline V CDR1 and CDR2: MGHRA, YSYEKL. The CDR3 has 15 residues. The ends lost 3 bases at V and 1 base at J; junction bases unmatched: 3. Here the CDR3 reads CASSQGGGRTDTQYF. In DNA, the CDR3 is TGCGCCAGCAGCCAGGGCGGGGGGCGCACAGATACGCAGTATTTT.

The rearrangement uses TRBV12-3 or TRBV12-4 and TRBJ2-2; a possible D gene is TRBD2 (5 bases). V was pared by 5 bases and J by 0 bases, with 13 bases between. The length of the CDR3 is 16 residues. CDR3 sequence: CASSPGVSANTGELFF. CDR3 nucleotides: TGTGCCAGCAGTCCCGGGGTTTCTGCGAACACCGGGGAGCTGTTTTTT.

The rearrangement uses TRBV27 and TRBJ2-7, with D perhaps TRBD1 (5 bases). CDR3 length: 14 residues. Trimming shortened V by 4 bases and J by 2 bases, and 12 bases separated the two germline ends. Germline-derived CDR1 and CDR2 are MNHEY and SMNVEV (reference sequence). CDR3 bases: TGTGCCAGCAGTTCTCATTTACAGGCCTACGAGCAGTACTTC. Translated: CASSSHLQAYEQYF.

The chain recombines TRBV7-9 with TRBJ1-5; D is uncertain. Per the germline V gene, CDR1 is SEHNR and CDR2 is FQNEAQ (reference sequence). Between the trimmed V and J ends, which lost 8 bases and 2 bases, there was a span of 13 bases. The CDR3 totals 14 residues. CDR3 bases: TGTGCCAGCTCTCGCAGTGACGGCAATCAGCCCCAGCATTTT. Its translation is CASSRSDGNQPQHF.

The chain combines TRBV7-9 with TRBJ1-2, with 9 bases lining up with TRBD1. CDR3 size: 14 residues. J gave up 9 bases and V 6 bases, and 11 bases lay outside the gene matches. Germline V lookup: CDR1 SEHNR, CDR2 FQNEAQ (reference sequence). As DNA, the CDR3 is TGTGCCAGCAGACCCCACAGACAGGGGGAGAGCTACACCTTC. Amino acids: CASRPHRQGESYTF.

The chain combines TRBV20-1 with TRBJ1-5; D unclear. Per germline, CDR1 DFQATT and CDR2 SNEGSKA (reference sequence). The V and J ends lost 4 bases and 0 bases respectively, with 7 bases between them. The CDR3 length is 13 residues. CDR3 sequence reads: CSANGNSNQPQHF. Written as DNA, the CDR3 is TGCAGTGCTAACGGGAATAGCAATCAGCCCCAGCATTTT.

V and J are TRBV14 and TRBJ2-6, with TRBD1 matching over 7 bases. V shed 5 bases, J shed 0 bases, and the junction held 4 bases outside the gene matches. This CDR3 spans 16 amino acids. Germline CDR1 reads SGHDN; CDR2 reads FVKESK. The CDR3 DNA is TGTGCCAGCAGCTTACGGACAGGCTCTGGGGCCAACGTCCTGACTTTC. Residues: CASSLRTGSGANVLTF.

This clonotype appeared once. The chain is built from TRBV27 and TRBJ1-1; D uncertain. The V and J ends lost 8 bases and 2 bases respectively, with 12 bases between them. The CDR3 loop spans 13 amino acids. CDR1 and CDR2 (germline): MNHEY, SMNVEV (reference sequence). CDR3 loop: CASRLSRNTEAFF. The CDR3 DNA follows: TGTGCCAGCCGATTGTCCCGAAACACTGAAGCTTTCTTT.

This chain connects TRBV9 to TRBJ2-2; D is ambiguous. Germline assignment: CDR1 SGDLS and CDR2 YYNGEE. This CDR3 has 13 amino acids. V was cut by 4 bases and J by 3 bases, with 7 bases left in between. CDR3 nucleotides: TGTGCCAGCAGCCTCTATCACACCGGGGAGCTGTTTTTT. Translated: CASSLYHTGELFF.

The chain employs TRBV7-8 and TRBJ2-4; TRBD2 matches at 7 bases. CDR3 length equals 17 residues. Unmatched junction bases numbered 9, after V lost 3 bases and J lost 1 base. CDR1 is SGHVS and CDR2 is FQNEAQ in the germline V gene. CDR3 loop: CASSFRGGSVAKNIQYF. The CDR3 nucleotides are TGTGCCAGCAGCTTTCGGGGAGGGAGTGTGGCCAAAAACATTCAGTACTTC.

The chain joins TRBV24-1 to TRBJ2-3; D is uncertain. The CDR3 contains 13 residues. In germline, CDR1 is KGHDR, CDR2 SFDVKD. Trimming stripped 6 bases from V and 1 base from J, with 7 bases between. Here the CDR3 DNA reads TGTGCCACCAGTTGGCAGGGCACAGATACGCAGTATTTT. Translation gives CATSWQGTDTQYF.

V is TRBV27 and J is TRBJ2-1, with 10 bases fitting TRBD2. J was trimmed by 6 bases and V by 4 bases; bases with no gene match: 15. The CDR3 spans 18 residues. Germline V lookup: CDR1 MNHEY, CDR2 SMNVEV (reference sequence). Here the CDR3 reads CASSSRTSTSGLINEQFF. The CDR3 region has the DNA TGTGCCAGCAGTTCGCGCACTTCGACTAGCGGGTTGATCAATGAGCAGTTCTTC.

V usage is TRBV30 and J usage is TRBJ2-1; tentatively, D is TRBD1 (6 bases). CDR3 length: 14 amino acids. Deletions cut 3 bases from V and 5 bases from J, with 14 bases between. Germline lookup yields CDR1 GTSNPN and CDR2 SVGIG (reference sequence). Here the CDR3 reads CAWRDTGYHNEQFF. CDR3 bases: TGTGCCTGGAGGGATACAGGGTACCACAATGAGCAGTTCTTC.

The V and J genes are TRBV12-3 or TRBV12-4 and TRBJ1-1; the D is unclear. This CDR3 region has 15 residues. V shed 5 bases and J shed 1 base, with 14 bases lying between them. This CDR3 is CASSPTPGENTEAFF. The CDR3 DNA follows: TGTGCCAGCAGTCCTACCCCGGGAGAGAACACTGAAGCTTTCTTT.

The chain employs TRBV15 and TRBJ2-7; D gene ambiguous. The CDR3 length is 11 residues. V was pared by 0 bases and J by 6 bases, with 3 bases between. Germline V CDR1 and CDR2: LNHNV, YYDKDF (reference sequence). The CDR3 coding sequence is TGTGCCACCAGCAGAGATACCGAGCAGTACTTC. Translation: CATSRDTEQYF.

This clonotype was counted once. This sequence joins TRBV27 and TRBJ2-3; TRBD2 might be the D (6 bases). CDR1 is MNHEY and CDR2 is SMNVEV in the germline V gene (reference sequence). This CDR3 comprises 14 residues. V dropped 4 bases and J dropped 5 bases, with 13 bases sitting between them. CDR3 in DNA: TGTGCCAGCAGTTCCGGGGGTGGTGTAGATACGCAGTATTTT. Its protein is CASSSGGGVDTQYF.

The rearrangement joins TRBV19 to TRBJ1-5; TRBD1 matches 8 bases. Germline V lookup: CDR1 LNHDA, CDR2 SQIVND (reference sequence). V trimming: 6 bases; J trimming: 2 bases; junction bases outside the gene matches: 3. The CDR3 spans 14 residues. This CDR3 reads CASSGTGGNQPQHF. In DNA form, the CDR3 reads TGTGCCAGTAGCGGGACAGGAGGCAATCAGCCCCAGCATTTT.

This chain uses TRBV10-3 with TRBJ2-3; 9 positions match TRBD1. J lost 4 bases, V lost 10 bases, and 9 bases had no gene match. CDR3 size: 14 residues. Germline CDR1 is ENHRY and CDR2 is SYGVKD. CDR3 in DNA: TGTGCCACCATGGCGACAGGGGGGGCAGATACGCAGTATTTT. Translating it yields CATMATGGADTQYF.

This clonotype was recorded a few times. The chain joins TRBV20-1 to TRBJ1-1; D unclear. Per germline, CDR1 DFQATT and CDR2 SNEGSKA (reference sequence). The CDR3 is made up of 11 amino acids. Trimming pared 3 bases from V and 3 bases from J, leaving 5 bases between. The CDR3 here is CSASGYTEAFF. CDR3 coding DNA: TGCAGTGCTAGTGGCTACACTGAAGCTTTCTTT.

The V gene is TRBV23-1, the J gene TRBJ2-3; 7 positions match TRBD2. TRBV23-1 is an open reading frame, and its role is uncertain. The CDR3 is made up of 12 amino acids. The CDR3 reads CETGGSTDTQYF. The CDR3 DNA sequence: TGCGAAACGGGGGGTAGCACAGATACGCAGTATTTT.

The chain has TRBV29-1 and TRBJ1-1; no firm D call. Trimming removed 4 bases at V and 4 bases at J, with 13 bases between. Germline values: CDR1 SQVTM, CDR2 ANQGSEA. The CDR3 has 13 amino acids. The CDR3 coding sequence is TGCAGCGTTGTTAGAACTCAGAGCACTGAAGCTTTCTTT. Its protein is CSVVRTQSTEAFF.

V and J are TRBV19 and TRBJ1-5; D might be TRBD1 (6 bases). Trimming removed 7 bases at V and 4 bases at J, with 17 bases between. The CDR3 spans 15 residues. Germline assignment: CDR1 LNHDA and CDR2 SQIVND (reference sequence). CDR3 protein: CASTLRQAMNQPQHF. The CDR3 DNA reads TGTGCCAGTACCCTCCGACAGGCTATGAATCAGCCCCAGCATTTT. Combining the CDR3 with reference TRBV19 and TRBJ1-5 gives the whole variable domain DGGITQSPKYLFRKEGQNVTLSCEQNLNHDAMYWYRQDPGQGLRLIYYSQIVNDFQKGDIAEGYSVSREKKESFPLTVTSAQKNPTAFYLCASTLRQAMNQPQHFGDGTRLSIL.

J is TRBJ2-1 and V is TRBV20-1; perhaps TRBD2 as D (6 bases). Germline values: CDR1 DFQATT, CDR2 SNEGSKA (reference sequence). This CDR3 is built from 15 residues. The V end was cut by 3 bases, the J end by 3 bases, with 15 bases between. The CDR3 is CSASRSASVYNEQFF. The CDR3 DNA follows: TGCAGTGCTAGTCGGTCCGCTAGCGTCTACAATGAGCAGTTCTTC.

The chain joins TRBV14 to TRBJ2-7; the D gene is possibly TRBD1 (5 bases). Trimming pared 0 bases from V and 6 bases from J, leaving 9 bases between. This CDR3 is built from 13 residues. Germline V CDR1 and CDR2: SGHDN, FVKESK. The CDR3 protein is CASSQDQGAEQYF. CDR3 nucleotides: TGTGCCAGCAGCCAAGATCAAGGGGCCGAGCAGTACTTC.

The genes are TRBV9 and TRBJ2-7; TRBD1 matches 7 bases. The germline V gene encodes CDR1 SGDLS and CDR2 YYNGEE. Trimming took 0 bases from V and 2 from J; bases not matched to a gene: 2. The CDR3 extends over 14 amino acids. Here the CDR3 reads CASSVGGGTYEQYF. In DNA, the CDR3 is TGTGCCAGCAGCGTAGGAGGGGGCACCTACGAGCAGTACTTC.

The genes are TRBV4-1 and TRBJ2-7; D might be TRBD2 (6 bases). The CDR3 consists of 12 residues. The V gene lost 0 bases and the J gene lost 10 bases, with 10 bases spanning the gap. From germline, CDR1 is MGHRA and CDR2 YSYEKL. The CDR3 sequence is CASSQDRRVQYF. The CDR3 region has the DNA TGCGCCAGCAGCCAAGATCGGAGGGTACAGTACTTC.

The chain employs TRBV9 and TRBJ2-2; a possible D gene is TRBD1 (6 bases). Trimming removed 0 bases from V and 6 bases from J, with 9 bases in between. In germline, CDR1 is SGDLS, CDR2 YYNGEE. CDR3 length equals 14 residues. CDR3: CASSVEGVSGELFF. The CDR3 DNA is TGTGCCAGCAGCGTAGAGGGGGTTTCCGGGGAGCTGTTTTTT.

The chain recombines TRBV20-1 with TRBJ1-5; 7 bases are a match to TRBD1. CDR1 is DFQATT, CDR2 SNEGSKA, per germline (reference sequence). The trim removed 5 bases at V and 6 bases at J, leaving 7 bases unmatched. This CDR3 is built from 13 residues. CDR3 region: CSAGSGGSQPQHF. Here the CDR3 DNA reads TGCAGTGCTGGTTCAGGGGGATCTCAGCCCCAGCATTTT.

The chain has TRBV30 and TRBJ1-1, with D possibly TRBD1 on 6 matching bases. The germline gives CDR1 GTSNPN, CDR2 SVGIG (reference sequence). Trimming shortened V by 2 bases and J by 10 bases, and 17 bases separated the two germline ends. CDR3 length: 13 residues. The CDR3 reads CAWSLTTGSLAFF. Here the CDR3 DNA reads TGTGCCTGGAGTTTAACGACAGGATCCTTAGCTTTCTTT.

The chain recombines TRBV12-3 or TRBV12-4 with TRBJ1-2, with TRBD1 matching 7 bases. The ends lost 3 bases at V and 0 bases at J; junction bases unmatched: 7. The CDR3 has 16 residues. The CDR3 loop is CASSFQGQWSNYGYTF. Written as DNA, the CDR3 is TGTGCCAGCAGTTTCCAGGGACAGTGGTCTAACTATGGCTACACCTTC.

The CDR3 loop reads CASSSGRGNEQFF. The CDR3 DNA reads as TGTGCCAGCAGTAGCGGGAGGGGTAATGAGCAGTTCTTC. The V and J genes are TRBV9 and TRBJ2-1; 11 nucleotides match TRBD2. The ends lost 5 bases at V and 7 bases at J; junction bases unmatched: 2. There are 13 residues in the CDR3. CDR1 SGDLS and CDR2 YYNGEE come from the germline V gene.